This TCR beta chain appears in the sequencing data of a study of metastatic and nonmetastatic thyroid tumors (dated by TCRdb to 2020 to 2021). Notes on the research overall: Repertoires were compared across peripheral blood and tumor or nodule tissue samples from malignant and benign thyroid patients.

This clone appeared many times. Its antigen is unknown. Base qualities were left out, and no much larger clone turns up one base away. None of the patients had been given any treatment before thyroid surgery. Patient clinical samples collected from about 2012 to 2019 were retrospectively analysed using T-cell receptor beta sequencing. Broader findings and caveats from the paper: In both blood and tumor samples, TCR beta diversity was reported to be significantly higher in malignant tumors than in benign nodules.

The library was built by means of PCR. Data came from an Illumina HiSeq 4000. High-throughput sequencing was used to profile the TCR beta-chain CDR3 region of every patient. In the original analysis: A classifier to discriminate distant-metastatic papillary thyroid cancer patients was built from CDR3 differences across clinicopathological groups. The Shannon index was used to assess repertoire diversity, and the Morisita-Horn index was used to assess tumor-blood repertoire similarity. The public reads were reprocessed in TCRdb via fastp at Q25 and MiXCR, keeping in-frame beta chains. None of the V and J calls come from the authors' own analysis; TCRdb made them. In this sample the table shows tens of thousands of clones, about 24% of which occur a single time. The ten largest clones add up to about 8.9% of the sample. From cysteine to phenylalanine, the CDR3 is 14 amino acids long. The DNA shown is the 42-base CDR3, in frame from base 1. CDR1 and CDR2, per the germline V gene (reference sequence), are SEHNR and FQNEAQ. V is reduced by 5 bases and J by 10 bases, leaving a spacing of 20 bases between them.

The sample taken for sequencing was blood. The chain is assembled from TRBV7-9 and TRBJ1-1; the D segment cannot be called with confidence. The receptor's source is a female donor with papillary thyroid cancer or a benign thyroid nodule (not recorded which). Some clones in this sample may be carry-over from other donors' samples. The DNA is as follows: TGTGCCAGCAGCCTTGGAACAGAAAGCCCCTCAGCTTTCTTT. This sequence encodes CASSLGTESPSAFF. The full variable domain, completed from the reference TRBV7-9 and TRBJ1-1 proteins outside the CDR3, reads DTGVSQNPRHKITKRGQNVTFRCDPISEHNRLYWYRQTLGQGPEFLTYFQNEAQLEKSRLLSDRFSAERPKGSFSTLEIQRTEQGDSAMYLCASSLGTESPSAFFGQGTRLTVV.